The 18 T cell receptor beta chains below all came from one sample that was sequenced in a study of blood T cell repertoires in COVID-19. Sequencing was performed with immunoSEQ multiplex PCR; in TCRdb, only in-frame clones are kept and a portion is missing. The top ten hold roughly 6.3% of the sample, which has 75,000 to 95,000 clones, 84% seen once. Sequenced sample: peripheral blood. Every receptor here comes from a man in his 60s with acute or convalescent COVID-19.

The chain employs TRBV19 and TRBJ1-1, with D unresolved. Germline V gene sequence: CDR1 LNHDA, CDR2 SQIVND (reference sequence). V was pared by 4 bases and J by 0 bases, with 15 bases between. This CDR3 has 16 amino acids. DNA for the CDR3: TGTGCCAGTAGTAGAGAGGGAGGGTTCGTGAACACTGAAGCTTTCTTT. Amino acid sequence: CASSREGGFVNTEAFF.

Written as DNA, the CDR3 is TGTGCCAGCAGTCCGACAGGGATACGAACTGAAGCTTTCTTT. Its translation: CASSPTGIRTEAFF. The chain links TRBV6-5 to TRBJ1-1; 7 bases fit TRBD1. V shed 5 bases, J shed 5 bases, and the junction held 8 bases outside the gene matches. The CDR3 runs 14 residues. Per the germline V gene, CDR1 is MNHEY and CDR2 is SVGAGI.

V and J are TRBV7-9 and TRBJ2-7, with D possibly matching TRBD1 (5 bases). The CDR3 spans 14 residues. Per the germline V gene, CDR1 is SEHNR and CDR2 is FQNEAQ (reference sequence). Trimming removed 0 bases at V and 6 bases at J, with 12 bases between. CDR3 amino acids: CASSLAGRVGEQYF. The CDR3, as DNA: TGTGCCAGCAGCTTAGCGGGCAGGGTAGGCGAGCAGTACTTC.

The chain recombines TRBV18 with TRBJ2-2, with a weak D call TRBD1 (6 bases). This CDR3 has 16 amino acids. Germline loops: CDR1 KGHSH, CDR2 LQKENI. The V gene lost 2 bases and the J gene lost 2 bases, with 12 bases spanning the gap. CDR3 bases: TGTGCCAGCTCACCATTGGGGGCGCGAAACACCGGGGAGCTGTTTTTT. Residues: CASSPLGARNTGELFF.

This chain links TRBV30 with TRBJ1-2, with D perhaps TRBD1 (5 bases). The CDR3 is 11 residues long. The germline V gene encodes CDR1 GTSNPN and CDR2 SVGIG (reference sequence). Trimming removed 6 bases from V and 4 bases from J, with 9 bases in between. For the CDR3, the DNA is TGTGCCTGCGGACATTTCTATGGCTACACCTTC. It translates to CACGHFYGYTF.

The rearrangement links TRBV5-1 to TRBJ1-2, with D possibly matching TRBD1 (6 bases). V was shortened by 3 bases and J by 5 bases, with 17 bases between the two germline ends. The V gene's germline CDR1 is SGHRS and CDR2 YFSETQ. This CDR3 contains 15 residues. CDR3 coding DNA: TGCGCCAGCAGCTCAACCACAGGGACGGGTTATGGCTACACCTTC. Translation gives CASSSTTGTGYGYTF. The variable domain in full, completed from reference TRBV5-1 and TRBJ1-2, reads KAGVTQTPRYLIKTRGQQVTLSCSPISGHRSVSWYQQTPGQGLQFLFEYFSETQRNKGNFPGRFSGRQFSNSRSEMNVSTLELGDSALYLCASSSTTGTGYGYTFGSGTRLTVV.

This clone was counted once. This chain joins TRBV7-2 and TRBJ2-1, with 9 bases lining up with TRBD1. The CDR3 has 15 residues. V lost 0 bases, J lost 8 bases, and 5 bases stayed unmatched. Germline CDR1 SGHTA, CDR2 FQGNSA. The CDR3 nucleotides read TGTGCCAGCAGCTTAGCGGGGACAGGGATGGATGAGCAGTTCTTC. Residues: CASSLAGTGMDEQFF.

The V call is TRBV7-2, the J call TRBJ2-5; 8 nucleotides align to TRBD1. CDR1 and CDR2 (germline): SGHTA, FQGNSA. The CDR3 covers 15 residues. J lost 2 bases, V lost 3 bases, and 5 bases had no gene match. The CDR3 nucleotides read TGTGCCAGCAGCTTTAGGGGACAGGTACAAGAGACCCAGTACTTC. It codes for CASSFRGQVQETQYF.

The table lists this clone with a few counts. The chain couples TRBV14 to TRBJ2-4, with 7 bases matching TRBD1. The germline V gene has CDR1 SGHDN and CDR2 FVKESK. The CDR3 extends over 19 amino acids. The V and J ends lost 5 bases and 0 bases, in that order; junction bases with no gene match: 16. The CDR3 coding sequence is TGTGCCAGCAGCGCAAGACAGGGATCCGGAAATGTAGCCAAAAACATTCAGTACTTC. Translating gives CASSARQGSGNVAKNIQYF.

The rearrangement links TRBV29-1 to TRBJ2-3, with 7 positions matching TRBD1. CDR3 size: 13 residues. Looked up from germline, CDR1 is SQVTM and CDR2 is ANQGSEA. J was trimmed by 1 base and V by 4 bases; bases with no gene match: 2. In DNA, the CDR3 is TGCAGCGTTGGACAGGGTGGCACAGATACGCAGTATTTT. This translates into CSVGQGGTDTQYF.

The chain uses TRBV7-2 and TRBJ2-7, with D hard to call. The V gene's germline CDR1 is SGHTA and CDR2 FQGNSA. CDR3 length: 16 residues. With 0 bases removed from V and 1 base from J, the gap between germline ends came to 13 bases. The DNA of the CDR3 is TGTGCCAGCAGCTTAGCGACGGGTCAGCCTTCCTACGAGCAGTACTTC. Its protein is CASSLATGQPSYEQYF. The full variable domain, rest sourced from reference TRBV7-2 and TRBJ2-7, is GAGVSQSPSNKVTEKGKDVELRCDPISGHTALYWYRQSLGQGLEFLIYFQGNSAPDKSGLPSDRFSAERTGGSVSTLTIQRTQQEDSAVYLCASSLATGQPSYEQYFGPGTRLTVT.

With regard to this clone: Other DNA sequences within the sample encode an identical CDR3. The rearrangement joins TRBV5-1 to TRBJ1-1; D gene unclear. The CDR3 covers 14 residues. Germline-derived CDR1 and CDR2 are SGHRS and YFSETQ. V was shortened by 0 bases and J by 1 base, with 7 bases between the two germline ends. CDR3 region: CASSLGSGNTEAFF. CDR3 nucleotide sequence: TGCGCCAGCAGCTTGGGGTCGGGGAACACTGAAGCTTTCTTT. The entire variable domain, with the rest obtained from reference TRBV5-1 and TRBJ1-1, is as follows: KAGVTQTPRYLIKTRGQQVTLSCSPISGHRSVSWYQQTPGQGLQFLFEYFSETQRNKGNFPGRFSGRQFSNSRSEMNVSTLELGDSALYLCASSLGSGNTEAFFGQGTRLTVV.

The V call is TRBV19, the J call TRBJ1-2; TRBD1 is a possible D gene (5 bases). The length of the CDR3 is 11 residues. V dropped 4 bases and J dropped 8 bases, with 8 bases sitting between them. The V gene's germline CDR1 is LNHDA and CDR2 SQIVND (reference sequence). The CDR3 DNA reads as TGTGCCAGTAGTAGCGGGACGGGCTACACCTTC. Translation: CASSSGTGYTF.

The chain joins TRBV9 to TRBJ2-5; D remains ambiguous. Trimming removed 0 bases at V and 6 bases at J, with 9 bases between. This CDR3 contains 13 residues. Germline CDR1 reads SGDLS; CDR2 reads YYNGEE. The CDR3 sequence is CASSVDLGKTQYF. DNA of the CDR3: TGTGCCAGCAGCGTAGATTTGGGCAAGACCCAGTACTTC.

This clone has a count of ten or more. The chain joins TRBV9 to TRBJ2-1; 12 bases are a match to TRBD2. V dropped 0 bases and J dropped 4; count of bases not matched to a gene: 2. In germline, CDR1 is SGDLS, CDR2 YYNGEE. This CDR3 has 16 amino acids. The CDR3 DNA is TGTGCCAGCAGCGTAGTAGGACTAGCGGGGTACAATGAGCAGTTCTTC. Amino acids: CASSVVGLAGYNEQFF.

V gene TRBV9 combines with J gene TRBJ2-7; 7 positions agree with TRBD1. Germline V CDR1 and CDR2: SGDLS, YYNGEE. The trim removed 0 bases at V and 1 base at J, leaving 1 base unmatched. CDR3 length: 14 amino acids. The chain's CDR3 is CASSVEQGSYEQYF. CDR3 bases: TGTGCCAGCAGCGTAGAACAGGGGTCCTACGAGCAGTACTTC.

The rearrangement links TRBV10-3 to TRBJ1-1; D perhaps matches TRBD1 (6 bases). V was trimmed by 6 bases and J by 0 bases, leaving 14 bases between them. There are 15 residues in the CDR3. Germline CDR1 reads ENHRY; CDR2 reads SYGVKD. This chain's CDR3 is CAIRPYDRLNTEAFF. CDR3 in DNA: TGTGCCATCAGACCCTATGACAGGTTGAACACTGAAGCTTTCTTT.

CDR3 nucleotides: TGTGCCAGCAGCCAAGATAACGGGGGGGCCTCCGAGCAGTACTTC. The encoded protein is CASSQDNGGASEQYF. The V and J genes are TRBV3-1 (or the pseudogene TRBV3-2) and TRBJ2-7, with TRBD2 matching over 8 bases. Trimming at V came to 0 bases and at J to 6 bases, leaving 7 bases not matched to a gene. The CDR3 length is 15 residues. Looked up from germline, CDR1 is LGHDT and CDR2 is YNNKEL (reference sequence).